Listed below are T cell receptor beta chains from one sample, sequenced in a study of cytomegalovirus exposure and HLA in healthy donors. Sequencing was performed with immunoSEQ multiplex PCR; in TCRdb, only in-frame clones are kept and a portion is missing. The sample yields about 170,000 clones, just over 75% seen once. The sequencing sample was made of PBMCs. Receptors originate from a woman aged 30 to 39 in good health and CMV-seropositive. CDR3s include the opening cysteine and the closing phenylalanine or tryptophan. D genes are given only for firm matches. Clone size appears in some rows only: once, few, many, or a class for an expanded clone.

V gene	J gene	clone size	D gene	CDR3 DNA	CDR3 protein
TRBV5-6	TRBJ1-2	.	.	TGTGCCAGCAGCCATGGCCGCGGAAGGGGCTACACCTTC	CASSHGRGRGYTF
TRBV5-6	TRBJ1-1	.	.	TGTGCCAGCAGCTTGGTAGCGAACACTGAAGCTTTCTTT	CASSLVANTEAFF
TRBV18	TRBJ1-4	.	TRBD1	TGTGCCAGCTCACCACCTCAAGGACAGGGCGGTGAAAAACTGTTTTTT	CASSPPQGQGGEKLFF
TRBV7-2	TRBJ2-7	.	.	TGTGCCAGCAGCTTAGACAGGGCGAGAAGCTCCTACGAGCAGTACTTC	CASSLDRARSSYEQYF
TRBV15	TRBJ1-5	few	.	TGTGCCACCAGCAGAGATAGTGGGACACAGCATTTT	CATSRDSGTQHF
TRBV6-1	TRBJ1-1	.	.	TGTGCCAGCAGTCAAGTTGGAGGAGCTTTCTTT	CASSQVGGAFF
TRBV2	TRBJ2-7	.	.	TGTGCCAGCAGTACACCTTTAAGCTCCTACGAGCAGTACTTC	CASSTPLSSYEQYF
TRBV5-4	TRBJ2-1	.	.	TGTGCCAGCAGCTTGAGTACGGGGTACAATGAGCAGTTCTTC	CASSLSTGYNEQFF
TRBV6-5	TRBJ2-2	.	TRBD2	TGTGCCAGCAGTCGCAGACTAGCAAGCACCGGGGAGCTGTTTTTT	CASSRRLASTGELFF
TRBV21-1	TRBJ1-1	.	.	TGTGCCAGCAGCGCCACCTCGTCCGGGGATTTT	CASSATSSGDF
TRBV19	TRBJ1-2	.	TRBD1	TGTGCCAGTAAGCGGACAGGGGGCTTTGTCTATGGCTACACCTTC	CASKRTGGFVYGYTF
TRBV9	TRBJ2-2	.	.	TGTGCCAGCAGCGTACAGGGGCAAACCGGGGAGCTGTTTTTT	CASSVQGQTGELFF
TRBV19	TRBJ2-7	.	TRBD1	TGTGCCAGTAGCAGGACAGGGGACGAGCAGTACTTC	CASSRTGDEQYF
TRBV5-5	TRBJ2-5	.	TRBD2	TGTGCCAGCAGCAAGACTAGCGGGGGGGCTTTGGAGACCCAGTACTTC	CASSKTSGGALETQYF
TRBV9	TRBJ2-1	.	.	TGTGCCAGCAGCAACTCGGGCGGACATGCCTACAATGAGCAGTTCTTC	CASSNSGGHAYNEQFF
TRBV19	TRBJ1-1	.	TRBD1	TGTGCCAGTAGTACCCTTTTGTCAGGGGGCACTGAAGCTTTCTTT	CASSTLLSGGTEAFF
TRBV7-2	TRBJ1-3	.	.	TGTGCCAGCAGCTCCGAGACAGGTGCTGGAAACACCATATATTTT	CASSSETGAGNTIYF
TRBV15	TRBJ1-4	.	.	TGTGCCACCAGAAGAGTGAGCCCTAATGAAAAACTGTTTTTT	CATRRVSPNEKLFF
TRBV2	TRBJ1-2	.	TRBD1	TGTGCCAGCAGTCCGGGACAGGGGTATGGCTACACCTTC	CASSPGQGYGYTF
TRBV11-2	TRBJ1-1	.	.	TGTGCCAGCAGCCGTGCGGGAGGGGCCATGAACACTGAAGCTTTCTTT	CASSRAGGAMNTEAFF
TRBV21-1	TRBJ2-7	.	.	TGTGCCAGCAGCAAATTGGACAGGGATGTTTTCCACGAGCAGTACTTC	CASSKLDRDVFHEQYF
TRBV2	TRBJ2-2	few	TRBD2	TGTGCCAGCAGCTTAGCGGGGGGCCGCGGGACCGGGGAGCTGTTTTTT	CASSLAGGRGTGELFF
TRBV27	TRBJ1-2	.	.	TGTGCCAGCGCTCTGGGAGGGATAAAGGGAGGCTACACCTTC	CASALGGIKGGYTF
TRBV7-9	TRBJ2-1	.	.	TGTGCCAGCAGCTTAGTGGGACTCGGACAGTTCTTC	CASSLVGLGQFF
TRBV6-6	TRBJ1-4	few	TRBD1	TGTGCCAGCAGTTACTCGGGGGACAGGGGGGAAAAACTGTTTTTT	CASSYSGDRGEKLFF
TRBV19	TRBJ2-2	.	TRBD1	TGTGCCAGTAGTATAGGGACAGGGGGCGTACCGAGTGAGCTGTTTTTT	CASSIGTGGVPSELFF
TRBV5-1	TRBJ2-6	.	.	TGCGCCAGCAGCGAGGAGGGCAGTTTAGTGGCTGGGGCCAACGTCCTGACTTTC	CASSEEGSLVAGANVLTF
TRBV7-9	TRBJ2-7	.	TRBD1	TGTGCCAGCAGCCCCCGGGACAGGTCCTACGAGCAGTACTTC	CASSPRDRSYEQYF
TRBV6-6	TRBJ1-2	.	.	TGTGCCAGCAAGTTGTCGGCAGAGCGTGGCTACACCTTC	CASKLSAERGYTF
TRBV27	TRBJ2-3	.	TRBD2	TGTGCCAGCAGTTCCCCCGTACTAGCGGGAATCTCAGATACGCAGTATTTT	CASSSPVLAGISDTQYF
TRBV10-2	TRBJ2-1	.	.	TGCGCCACCGCAATTTTACAGGGCAATGAGCAGTTCTTC	CATAILQGNEQFF
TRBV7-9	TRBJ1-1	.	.	TGTGCCAGCAGCTTCGACAGCAACACTGAAGCTTTCTTT	CASSFDSNTEAFF
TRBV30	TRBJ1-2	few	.	TGTGCCTGGGACGGGGAGAACTATGGCTACACCTTC	CAWDGENYGYTF
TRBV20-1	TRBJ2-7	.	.	TGCAGTGCTATTGCCAGGGTAGAGCAGTACTTC	CSAIARVEQYF
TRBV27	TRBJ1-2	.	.	TGTGCCAGCTACCACCCTGCCCGGGGGGGGTCGGGGGGCTACACCTTC	CASYHPARGGSGGYTF
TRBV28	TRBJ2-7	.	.	TGTGCCAGCTCGTCATCTGCAGGGGCCTACGAGCAGTACTTC	CASSSSAGAYEQYF
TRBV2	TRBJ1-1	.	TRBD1	TGTGCCAGCAGCCCAGGGGGTACTGAAGCTTTCTTT	CASSPGGTEAFF
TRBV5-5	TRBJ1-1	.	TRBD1	TGTGCCAGCAGCTTGGTTGCCGGGACAGGTGAAGCTTTCTTT	CASSLVAGTGEAFF
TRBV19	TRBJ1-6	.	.	TGTGCCAGTAGCCTTCCAAGTAAGAGCTCCTATAATTCACCCCTCCACTTT	CASSLPSKSSYNSPLHF
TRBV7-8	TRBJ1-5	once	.	TGTGCCAGCAGCTTAGCTTATTTCGGAGGGACCCCCGGGGAGTTCACTCAGCCCCAGCATTTT	CASSLAYFGGTPGEFTQPQHF
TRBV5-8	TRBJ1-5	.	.	TGTGCCAGCAGCTTCGGGAGAGGTAGCAATCAGCCCCAGCATTTT	CASSFGRGSNQPQHF
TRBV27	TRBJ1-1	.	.	TGTGCCAGCAGTGCTTGGGGGGTCGACACTGAAGCTTTCTTT	CASSAWGVDTEAFF
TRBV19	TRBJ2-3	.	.	TGTGCCAGTAGGCCGACAGAAGTACCAGATACGCAGTATTTT	CASRPTEVPDTQYF
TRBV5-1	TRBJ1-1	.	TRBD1	TGCGCCAGCGCGTTGGAGAGGGGGCGGGTTGACATGAACACTGAAGCTTTCTTT	CASALERGRVDMNTEAFF
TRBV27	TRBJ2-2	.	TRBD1	TGTGCCAGCAGTTTACAGGGGGCGAAGGGCACCGGGGAGCTGTTTTTT	CASSLQGAKGTGELFF
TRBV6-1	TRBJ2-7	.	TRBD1	TGTGCCAGCAGTGAAGCCCCGACAGGGTTCTCCTACGAGCAGTACTTC	CASSEAPTGFSYEQYF
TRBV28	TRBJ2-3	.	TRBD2	TGTGCCAGCAGTTTGGGGTTGGCGGGGGTTATGGATACGCAGTATTTT	CASSLGLAGVMDTQYF
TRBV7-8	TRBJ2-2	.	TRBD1	TGTGCCAGCAGCTTAGTGGAAAGGGGGCGACGGAACACCGGGGAGCTGTTTTTT	CASSLVERGRRNTGELFF
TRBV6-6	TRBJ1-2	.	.	TGTGCCAGCAGCGGGACATTCAACTATGGCTACACCTTC	CASSGTFNYGYTF